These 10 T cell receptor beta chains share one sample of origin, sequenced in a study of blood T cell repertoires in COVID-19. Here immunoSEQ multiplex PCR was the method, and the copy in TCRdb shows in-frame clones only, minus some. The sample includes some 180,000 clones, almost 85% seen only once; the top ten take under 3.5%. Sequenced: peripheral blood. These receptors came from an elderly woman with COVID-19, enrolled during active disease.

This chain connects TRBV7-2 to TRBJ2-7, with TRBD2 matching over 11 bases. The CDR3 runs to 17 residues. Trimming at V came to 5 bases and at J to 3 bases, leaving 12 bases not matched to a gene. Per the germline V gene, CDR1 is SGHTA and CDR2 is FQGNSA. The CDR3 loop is CASSPKGSGTSGYEQYF. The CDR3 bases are TGTGCCAGCAGCCCCAAAGGGTCCGGGACTAGCGGCTACGAGCAGTACTTC.

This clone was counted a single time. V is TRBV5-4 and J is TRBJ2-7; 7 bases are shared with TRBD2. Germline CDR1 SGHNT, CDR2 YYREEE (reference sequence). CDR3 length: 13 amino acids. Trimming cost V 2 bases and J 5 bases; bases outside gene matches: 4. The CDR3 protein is CASSFWGGNEQYF. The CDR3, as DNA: TGTGCCAGCAGCTTCTGGGGGGGAAACGAGCAGTACTTC.

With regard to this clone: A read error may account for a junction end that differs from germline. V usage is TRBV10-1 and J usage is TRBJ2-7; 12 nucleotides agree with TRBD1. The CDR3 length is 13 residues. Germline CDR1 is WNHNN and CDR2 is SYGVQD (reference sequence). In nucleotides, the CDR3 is TGCGCCAGCAGTGAGGGGACAGGGGGCGGATTTCACTTC. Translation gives CASSEGTGGGFHF.

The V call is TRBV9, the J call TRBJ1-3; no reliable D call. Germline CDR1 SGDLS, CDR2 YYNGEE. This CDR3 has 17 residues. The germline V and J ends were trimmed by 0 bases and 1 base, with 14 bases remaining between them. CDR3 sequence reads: CASSVGAPTTSGNTIYF. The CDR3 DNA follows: TGTGCCAGCAGCGTAGGGGCACCGACCACATCTGGAAACACCATATATTTT.

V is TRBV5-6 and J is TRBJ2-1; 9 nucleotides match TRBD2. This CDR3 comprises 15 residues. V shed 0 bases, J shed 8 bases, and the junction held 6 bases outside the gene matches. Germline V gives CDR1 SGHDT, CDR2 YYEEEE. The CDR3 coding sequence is TGTGCCAGCAGCTTGGCAGGTAGCGGGAGTTATGAGCAGTTCTTC. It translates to CASSLAGSGSYEQFF.

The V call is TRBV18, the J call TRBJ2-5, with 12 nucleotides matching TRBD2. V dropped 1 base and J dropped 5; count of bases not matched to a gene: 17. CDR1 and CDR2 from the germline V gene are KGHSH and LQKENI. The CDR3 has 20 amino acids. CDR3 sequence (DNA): TGTGCCAGCTCACCACTGCCCCCGGCGACTAGCGGGGGCCGTGGGGAGACCCAGTACTTC. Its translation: CASSPLPPATSGGRGETQYF.

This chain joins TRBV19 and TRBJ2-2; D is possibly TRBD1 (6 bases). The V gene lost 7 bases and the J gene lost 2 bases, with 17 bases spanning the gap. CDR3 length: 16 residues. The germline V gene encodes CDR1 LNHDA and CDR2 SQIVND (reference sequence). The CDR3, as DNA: TGTGCCAGTACAAAAGGGGGAACAGTAAACACCGGGGAGCTGTTTTTT. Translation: CASTKGGTVNTGELFF.

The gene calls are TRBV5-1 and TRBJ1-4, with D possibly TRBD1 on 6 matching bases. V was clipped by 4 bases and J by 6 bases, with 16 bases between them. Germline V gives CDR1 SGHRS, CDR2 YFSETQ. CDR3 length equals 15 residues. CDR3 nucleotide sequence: TGCGCCAGCAGCGACGGACAGCTGCTTGATGAAAAACTGTTTTTT. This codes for CASSDGQLLDEKLFF.

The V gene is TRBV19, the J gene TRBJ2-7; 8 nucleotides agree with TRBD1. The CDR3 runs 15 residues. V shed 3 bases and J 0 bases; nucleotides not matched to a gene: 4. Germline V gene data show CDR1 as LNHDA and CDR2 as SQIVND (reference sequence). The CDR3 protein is CASSIPGQGSYEQYF. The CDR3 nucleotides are TGTGCCAGTAGTATTCCCGGACAGGGCTCCTACGAGCAGTACTTC.

The DNA for the CDR3 is TGCAGTGCTAGTGGGCAGACCTACGAGCAGTACTTC. It translates to CSASGQTYEQYF. The V and J genes are TRBV20-1 and TRBJ2-7, with D unresolved. V lost 3 bases to trimming and J lost 2 bases, with 8 bases between them. Germline CDR1 DFQATT, CDR2 SNEGSKA (reference sequence). The CDR3 covers 12 residues.